This TCR beta chain derives from a study of tumor-infiltrating lymphocytes in localized non-small cell lung cancer. This CDR3 comprises 15 residues. Germline values: CDR1 GTSNPN, CDR2 SVGIG (reference sequence). With 1 base removed from V and 0 bases from J, the gap between germline ends came to 12 bases. Sequencing used immunoSEQ multiplex PCR; TCRdb keeps in-frame clones, though not all of them. The table lists 6,400 or so clones, roughly 69% of them singletons, with roughly 8.7% in the top ten. The chain employs TRBV30 and TRBJ1-1; D possibly corresponds to TRBD1 (5 bases). Sequencing was carried out using uninvolved lung tissue not adjacent to the tumor. The TCR was taken from a human donor with non-small cell lung cancer. CDR3 coding DNA: TGTGCCTGGAGTGGGATTGACAGCCTGAACACTGAAGCTTTCTTT. Translating it yields CAWSGIDSLNTEAFF.